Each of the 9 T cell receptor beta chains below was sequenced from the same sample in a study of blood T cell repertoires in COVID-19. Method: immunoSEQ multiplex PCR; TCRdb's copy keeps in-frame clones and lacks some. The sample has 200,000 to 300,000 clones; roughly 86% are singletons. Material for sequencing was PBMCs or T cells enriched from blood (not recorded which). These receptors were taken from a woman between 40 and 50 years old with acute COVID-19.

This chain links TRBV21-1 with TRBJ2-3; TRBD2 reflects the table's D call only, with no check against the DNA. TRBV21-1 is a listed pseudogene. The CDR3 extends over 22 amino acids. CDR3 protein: CASSKAESPISGSDLYADTQYF. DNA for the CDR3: TGTGCCAGCAGCAAGGCCGAATCACCGATTAGCGGGAGTGATTTATATGCAGATACGCAGTATTTT.

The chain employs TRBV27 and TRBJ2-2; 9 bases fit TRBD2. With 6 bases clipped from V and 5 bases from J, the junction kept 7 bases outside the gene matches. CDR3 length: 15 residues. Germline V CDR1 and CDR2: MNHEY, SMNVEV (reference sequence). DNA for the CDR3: TGTGCCAGCAGCAGCGGCAGCGGGGGGACCGGGGAGCTGTTTTTT. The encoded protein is CASSSGSGGTGELFF.

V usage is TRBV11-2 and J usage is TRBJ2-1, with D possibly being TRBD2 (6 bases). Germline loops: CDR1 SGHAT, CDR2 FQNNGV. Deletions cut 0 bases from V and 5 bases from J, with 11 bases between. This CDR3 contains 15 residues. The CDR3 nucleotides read TGTGCCAGCAGCTTAGAGGTTGGCGGGAACAATGAGCAGTTCTTC. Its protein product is CASSLEVGGNNEQFF. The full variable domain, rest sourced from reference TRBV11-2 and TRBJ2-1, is EAGVAQSPRYKIIEKRQSVAFWCNPISGHATLYWYQQILGQGPKLLIQFQNNGVVDDSQLPKDRFSAERLKGVDSTLKIQPAKLEDSAVYLCASSLEVGGNNEQFFGPGTRLTVL.

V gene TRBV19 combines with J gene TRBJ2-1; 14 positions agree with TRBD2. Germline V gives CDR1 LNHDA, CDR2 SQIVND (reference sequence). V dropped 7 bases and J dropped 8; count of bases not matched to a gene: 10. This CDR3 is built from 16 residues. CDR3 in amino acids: CASTPSGTSGRDEQFF. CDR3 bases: TGTGCCAGTACCCCGTCCGGGACTAGCGGGAGAGATGAGCAGTTCTTC.

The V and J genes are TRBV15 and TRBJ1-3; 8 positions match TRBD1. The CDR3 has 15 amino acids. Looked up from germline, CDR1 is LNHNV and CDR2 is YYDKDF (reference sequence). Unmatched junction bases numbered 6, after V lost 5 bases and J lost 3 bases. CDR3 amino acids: CATSYTDRVGNTIYF. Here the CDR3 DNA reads TGTGCCACCAGCTACACGGACAGGGTTGGAAACACCATATATTTT.

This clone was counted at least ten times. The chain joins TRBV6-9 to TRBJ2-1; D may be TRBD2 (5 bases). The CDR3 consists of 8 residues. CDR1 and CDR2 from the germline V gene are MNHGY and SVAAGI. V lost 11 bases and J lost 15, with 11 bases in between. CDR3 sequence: CAGEAVFF. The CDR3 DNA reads TGTGCCGGCGAAGCGGTGTTCTTC.

The CDR3 sequence: CASSLFAGGSQPQHF. In DNA, the CDR3 is TGTGCCAGCAGTTTATTTGCAGGGGGCTCTCAGCCCCAGCATTTT. The chain combines TRBV27 with TRBJ1-5; 8 bases align to TRBD1. The CDR3 is 15 residues long. Per the germline V gene, CDR1 is MNHEY and CDR2 is SMNVEV (reference sequence). J was trimmed by 6 bases and V by 1 base; bases with no gene match: 5.

CDR3 in DNA: TGCGCCAGCAGCTTGGGACTGGGTCGGAGCAATGAGCAGTTCTTC. It yields the protein CASSLGLGRSNEQFF. The gene calls are TRBV5-1 and TRBJ2-1, with D unresolved. Trimming pared 0 bases from V and 6 bases from J, leaving 13 bases between. The V gene's germline CDR1 is SGHRS and CDR2 YFSETQ. The CDR3 totals 15 residues.

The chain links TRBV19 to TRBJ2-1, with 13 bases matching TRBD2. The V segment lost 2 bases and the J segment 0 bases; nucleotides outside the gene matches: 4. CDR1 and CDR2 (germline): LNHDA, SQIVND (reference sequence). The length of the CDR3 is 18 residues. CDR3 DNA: TGTGCCAGTAGTATATCGGGACTAGCGGGGAGCTCCTACAATGAGCAGTTCTTC. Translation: CASSISGLAGSSYNEQFF.